The present TCR beta chain was sequenced within a study of response to subunit inactivated influenza vaccine (dated by TCRdb to the late 2010s). About the study as a whole: To follow how T cells responded to a trivalent subunit inactivated influenza vaccine, the researchers relied on deep quantitative profiling of the T cell receptor repertoire.

Library prep was done by RT-PCR. Sequenced on an Illumina HiSeq 2500. TCRdb applied fastp at Q25 and MiXCR to the public reads, then kept only in-frame beta chains. For every CDR3 protein sequence, its rows merge into one entry that carries the most common genes and DNA. The sample profile shows about 540,000 distinct CDR3 sequences; approximately 22% of them were found once. The ten most abundant clones make up 2.5% to 3% of the sample. Notes on this clonotype: Its cognate antigen has yet to be identified. Base qualities are not at hand, and no much larger clone is one base apart.

The study at large found these results: The authors suggested that each seasonal influenza vaccination may recruit only a limited number of new T cells.

According to the germline V gene, CDR1 reads MNHNS and CDR2 reads SASEGT. Its CDR3 holds 14 amino acids, cysteine through phenylalanine. The retained sequence is limited to the CDR3, 42 bases, with the frame set at the first base. V ends up 6 bases short and J 1 base short, with an unmatched junction base count of 2. These data also featured in a second study, about T cells expressing NK-cell markers. That second publication adds: TCR beta cDNA libraries were prepared using 5'RACE template switching, which introduced a universal primer site and unique molecular identifiers. Three sorted T-cell subsets (CD3+CD56+NKG2C+, CD3+CD56+NKG2C- and CD3+CD56-NKG2C+) from fewer than 10 donors had their TCR beta-chain repertoires profiled. Seven of the eight sequenced donors were HCMV-seropositive and one was HCMV-seronegative. To restrict sorting to alphabetaTCR-expressing T cells, an anti-gammadeltaTCR antibody was added in several experiments. In more than 5 donors, the dominant CD3+CD56+NKG2C+ clonotypes were found to rank among the top 10 CD8+ clonotypes and to make up 1.0-7.0% of CD8+ T cells. Those dominant clonotypes were again the most abundant among CD3+CD56-NKG2C+ cells in four donors, at 28.3-60.1%. Whether the expanded NKG2C-expressing T cell clones were specific for HCMV antigens remained unclear. The eight sequenced donors were randomly selected healthy volunteers, three men and five women. A commercial ELISA kit detecting HCMV-specific IgG in serum was used to determine HCMV serostatus. Peripheral blood mononuclear cells were isolated from blood by Ficoll density gradient centrifugation. Magnetic immunoseparation with Miltenyi isolation kits was used to isolate CD4+ and CD8+ T cells from PBMC. Priming for cDNA synthesis came from the TCR beta constant segment, and two successive PCR amplification steps followed. Illumina HiSeq 2000/2500, MiSeq or NextSeq was used to sequence libraries as 2 x 150 bp reads. MIGEC handled demultiplexing of the reads and grouping by UMI, while MiTCR was used to assemble and quantify clonotypes. Only TCR cDNA sequences supported by at least two reads were kept to exclude erroneous sequences. The tcR package was used for downstream repertoire analysis, with clonotypes matched between fractions based on CDR3 nucleotide sequence plus V segment. VDJmatch was used to annotate antigen specificity against VDJdb, with one amino acid substitution allowed in CDR3.

The rearranged segments are TRBV6-1 and TRBJ2-2; 7 of the junction bases match TRBD1. This sequence originates from a man aged 45-60 years who received an inactivated influenza vaccine. Donor details come from another sample of the same person, matched by shared clones. Source: CD4+ T cells sorted from PBMCs, taken less than 13 days after vaccination. For the CDR3, the sequence is CASRPGGNTGELFF. The nucleotides are TGTGCCAGCAGACCAGGGGGGAACACCGGGGAGCTGTTTTTT.